Listed below are T cell receptor beta chains from one sample, sequenced in a study of T cell responses to AZD1222 COVID-19 vaccine. Measured with immunoSEQ multiplex PCR; TCRdb has only the in-frame clones, and not every one. Of about 92,000 clones listed, approximately 90% are singletons. Source: peripheral blood, taken on day 0 of AZD1222 vaccination. Every receptor here comes from an adult in good health. The CDR3 runs from the conserved cysteine through the conserved F or W. D genes are given only for firm matches.

j_gene | v_gene | d_gene | CDR3nt | CDR3aa
TRBJ2-7 | TRBV6-5 | NA | TGTGCAACAACGACGGCCCTCTACGAGCAGTACTTC | CATTTALYEQYF
TRBJ2-1 | TRBV5-1 | NA | TGCGCCAGCAGTTTGGGAGGTGGAGTCGCCTACAATGAGCAGTTCTTC | CASSLGGGVAYNEQFF
TRBJ2-2 | TRBV18 | NA | TGTGCCAGCTCACCAAGAGACCGCGGAGTCGGGGAGCTGTTTTTT | CASSPRDRGVGELFF
TRBJ2-7 | TRBV19 | TRBD1 | TGTGCCAGTAGTATCCGGGACAGGGGACCCTACGAGCAGTACTTC | CASSIRDRGPYEQYF
TRBJ1-2 | TRBV10-3 | TRBD1 | TGTGCCATCAGTGGGGCAGGACAGGGGGAGGGCTACACCTTC | CAISGAGQGEGYTF
TRBJ1-1 | TRBV4-2 | NA | TGTGCCAGCAGCCAGTCCCAGGCGAACACTGAAGCTTTCTTT | CASSQSQANTEAFF
TRBJ1-3 | TRBV6-5 | NA | TGTGCCACTTGCCCCGGGGGACAAAACACCATATATTTT | CATCPGGQNTIYF
TRBJ2-3 | TRBV5-1 | NA | TGCGCCAGCAGCTTACAAGGGATGGATACGCAGTATTTT | CASSLQGMDTQYF
TRBJ2-3 | TRBV10-3 | NA | TGTGCCATCAGTGAATCGACGGGGGTTAGAACGCAGTATTTT | CAISESTGVRTQYF
TRBJ1-3 | TRBV7-8 | NA | TGTGCCAGCAGCTCGTCATCGGGTTCTGGAAACACCATATATTTT | CASSSSSGSGNTIYF
TRBJ2-7 | TRBV15 | TRBD1 | TGTGCCACCAGCAGAAAGACGGGACAGGGTTACTACGAGCAGTACTTC | CATSRKTGQGYYEQYF